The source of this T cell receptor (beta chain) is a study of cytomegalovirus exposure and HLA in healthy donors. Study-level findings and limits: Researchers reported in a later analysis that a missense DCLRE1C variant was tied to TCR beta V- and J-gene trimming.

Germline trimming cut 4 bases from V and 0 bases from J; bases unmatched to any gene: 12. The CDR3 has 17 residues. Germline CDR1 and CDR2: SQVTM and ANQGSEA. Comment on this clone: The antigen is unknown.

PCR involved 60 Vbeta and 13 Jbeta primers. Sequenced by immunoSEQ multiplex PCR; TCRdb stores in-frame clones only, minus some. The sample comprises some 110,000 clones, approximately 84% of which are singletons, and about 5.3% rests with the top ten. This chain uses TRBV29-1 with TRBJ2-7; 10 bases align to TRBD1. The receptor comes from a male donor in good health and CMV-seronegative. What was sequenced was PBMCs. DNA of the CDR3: TGCAGCGTTGGTCTGGGACAGGGGCAGAGGAGCTCCTACGAGCAGTACTTC. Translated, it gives CSVGLGQGQRSSYEQYF.